These T cell receptor beta chains were read from a single sample in a study of cytomegalovirus exposure and HLA in healthy donors. Some clones are missing from TCRdb's copy, which holds only in-frame ones; the method was immunoSEQ multiplex PCR. The table shows under 150,000 clones, with over 65% occurring only once. The sample consisted of PBMCs. These receptors all stem from a man between 35 and 55 years old in good health and CMV-seropositive. Both conserved end residues are part of each CDR3. D genes are given only for firm matches. The size field is filled for only some rows; it gives once, few, many or a size class.

size,J,V,D,CDR3,DNA
NA,TRBJ2-7,TRBV28,NA,CASRSGTPSYEQYF,TGTGCCAGCAGATCCGGGACACCCTCCTACGAGCAGTACTTC
NA,TRBJ2-7,TRBV2,NA,CASSTPGTKYEQYF,TGTGCCAGCAGTACTCCCGGGACAAAATACGAGCAGTACTTC
NA,TRBJ2-5,TRBV9,TRBD1,CASSVGGQGETQYF,TGTGCCAGCAGCGTAGGAGGACAGGGAGAGACCCAGTACTTC
NA,TRBJ2-7,TRBV28,NA,CASSLTAGGAYEQYF,TGTGCCAGCAGTTTAACTGCTGGCGGAGCCTACGAGCAGTACTTC
NA,TRBJ1-2,TRBV5-1,TRBD1,CASSPDRGNYGYTF,TGCGCCAGCAGCCCCGACAGGGGTAACTATGGCTACACCTTC
NA,TRBJ2-2,TRBV27,TRBD1,CASSLSRQGADENTGELFF,TGTGCCAGCAGTTTATCGCGACAGGGCGCAGACGAAAACACCGGGGAGCTGTTTTTT
NA,TRBJ1-5,TRBV19,NA,CASSSPGVISNQPQHF,TGTGCCAGTAGTAGCCCGGGTGTAATTAGCAATCAGCCCCAGCATTTT
NA,TRBJ2-1,TRBV9,NA,CASSVFEGSSYNEQFF,TGTGCCAGCAGCGTATTCGAGGGAAGCTCCTACAATGAGCAGTTCTTC
NA,TRBJ2-2,TRBV5-1,NA,CASSLRRGIGLGAGELFF,TGCGCCAGCAGCTTGCGGAGGGGTATAGGGCTTGGCGCCGGGGAGCTGTTTTTT
NA,TRBJ2-1,TRBV29-1,NA,CSATGFDDEQFF,TGCAGCGCCACGGGTTTCGACGATGAGCAGTTCTTC
NA,TRBJ1-4,TRBV29-1,NA,CSGRGGEHEKLFF,TGCAGCGGCCGTGGGGGGGAGCATGAAAAACTGTTTTTT
few,TRBJ1-2,TRBV7-2,NA,CASSPQGRMDYGYTF,TGTGCCAGCAGCCCCCAGGGGCGGATGGACTATGGCTACACCTTC
NA,TRBJ2-7,TRBV5-1,TRBD1,CASSQRQGRTYEQYF,TGCGCCAGCAGCCAGAGACAGGGGAGGACCTACGAGCAGTACTTC
NA,TRBJ2-1,TRBV6-5,NA,CASSSTGYNEQFF,TGTGCCAGCAGTTCGACAGGCTACAATGAGCAGTTCTTC
NA,TRBJ2-1,TRBV5-5,TRBD1,CASRLPGTGTNEQFF,TGTGCCAGCAGACTTCCCGGGACAGGGACAAATGAGCAGTTCTTC
NA,TRBJ2-1,TRBV9,TRBD1,CASSVEARGFYNEQFF,TGTGCCAGCAGCGTAGAGGCCAGGGGGTTTTACAATGAGCAGTTCTTC
NA,TRBJ2-5,TRBV28,TRBD1,CATQGDQETQYF,TGTGCCACCCAGGGGGACCAAGAGACCCAGTACTTC
NA,TRBJ2-7,TRBV2,NA,CASRGGNSNEQYF,TGTGCCAGCAGAGGCGGGAACTCTAACGAGCAGTACTTC
NA,TRBJ2-7,TRBV5-1,TRBD1,CASSDRGPYEQYF,TGCGCCAGCAGCGACAGGGGGCCCTACGAGCAGTACTTC
NA,TRBJ1-1,TRBV28,NA,CASHFNRDNTEAFF,TGTGCCAGCCATTTCAATCGGGATAACACTGAAGCTTTCTTT
NA,TRBJ1-1,TRBV27,NA,CASNFFAGGVTEAFF,TGTGCCAGCAACTTTTTCGCGGGAGGGGTCACTGAAGCTTTCTTT
NA,TRBJ2-7,TRBV30,NA,CAATLLSSYEQYF,TGTGCCGCCACGTTACTGTCCTCCTACGAGCAGTACTTC